The present entry profiles one T cell receptor (beta chain) with its context. Antigen specificity is unknown. The data originate from a study of blood T cells in healthy people across ages. Primed by a sample-barcoded 5' primer and a J-beta primer mix, a second PCR proceeded for about 7 to 11 cycles. Every cDNA molecule carried a tag from a template-switch adaptor bearing 12 random nucleotides. TCRdb passed the 5' RACE reads through MiXCR, listing each CDR3 protein once. This sample has some 1.8 million distinct CDR3 sequences, with around 40% found just once. Whole-study results and caveats: The recorded TCR beta diversity per million T cells decreased in a roughly linear manner with age.

The source of this sequence is a human donor in good health. Sequencing was done on a sample of blood.

The CDR3 sequence is CSAARSGAGGETQYF. Here the CDR3 DNA reads TGCAGCGCTGCAAGGTCGGGGGCCGGGGGAGAGACCCAGTACTTC. J is TRBJ2-5 and V is TRBV29-1, with D perhaps assigned TRBD1 or TRBD2 (6 bases each). CDR1 is SQVTM and CDR2 is ANQGSEA in the germline V gene. CDR3 length: 15 amino acids. Between the trimmed V and J ends, which lost 7 bases and 4 bases, there was a span of 22 bases.